This T cell receptor (beta chain) was recorded in a study of cytomegalovirus exposure and HLA in healthy donors. PCR employed 60 Vbeta and 13 Jbeta primers. The method was immunoSEQ multiplex PCR; TCRdb's version includes in-frame clones alone and lacks a portion of them. The data show roughly 81,000 clones, with 65% to 80% seen just once and 2% to 2.5% held by the top ten. Points from the study as a whole: The productive fraction for most TCR beta V segments was about 87% or about 30% in an earlier analysis.

The germline V and J ends were trimmed by 0 bases and 8 bases, with 11 bases remaining between them. This CDR3 has 14 amino acids. Germline CDR1 reads SNHLY; CDR2 reads FYNNEI. As regards this clone: Its specificity is not known.

This sequence was found in a man aged 25 to 40 in good health and CMV-seronegative. V and J are TRBV2 and TRBJ2-1; D is unresolved. Sequenced: PBMCs. The CDR3 spells CASSEALPLDEQFF. The DNA of the CDR3 is TGTGCCAGCAGTGAAGCGCTACCCCTAGATGAGCAGTTCTTC.